A single sample is the source of the 17 T cell receptor beta chains below, sequenced in a study of T cells in women clearing cervical HPV infection. The protocol was immunoSEQ multiplex PCR, while the TCRdb copy is restricted to in-frame clones and leaves out a portion. This sample's table reports under 40,000 clones. Sequencing was performed on blood buffy coat. These receptors all come from a woman aged 18 to 75 with a cervical HPV16 infection that either progressed to CIN3+ or cleared (not recorded which).

As to this clone: The CDR3 end is not reached by the read, which stops 3 residues before it; the germline J gene fills it in. The same CDR3 is also encoded by other DNA sequences in this sample. This rearrangement joins TRBV18 to TRBJ2-7, with 7 bases identical to TRBD1. The junction had 7 bases not matched to a gene; V was cut back by 6 bases and J by 2 bases. Germline V gene sequence: CDR1 KGHSH, CDR2 LQKENI. The CDR3 contains 14 residues. The sequenced CDR3 bases are TGTGCCAGCTCCCCTTCCGGGACAGCCTACGAG. It yields the protein CASSPSGTAYE. The entire CDR3 is CASSPSGTAYEQYF.

Comment on this clone: The read falls 3 residues short of the CDR3 end, and the missing part is taken from the germline J gene. V gene TRBV11-2 combines with J gene TRBJ2-1, with 8 positions matching TRBD2. The CDR3 has 15 amino acids. The junction had 10 bases not matched to a gene; V was cut back by 4 bases and J by 8 bases. CDR1 and CDR2 (germline): SGHAT, FQNNGV. Incomplete CDR3 DNA: TGTGCCAGCAGCTACCGACTAGCGCCTAGGGATGAG. Encoded protein: CASSYRLAPRDE. The full CDR3 protein is CASSYRLAPRDEQFF.

Note on this clone: The read comes to an end 3 residues before the CDR3 does, leaving the germline J gene to fill in the end. The chain employs TRBV19 and TRBJ1-2; weak D call: TRBD1 (5 bases). Per germline, CDR1 LNHDA and CDR2 SQIVND (reference sequence). The CDR3 covers 14 residues. Here the CDR3 reads CASRGLPTSGDYTF. The CDR3 DNA, read in part, is TGTGCCAGTAGGGGACTCCCAACCTCGGGTGAC.

As regards this clone: The read ends 3 residues early relative to the CDR3; the germline J gene fills the gap. V gene TRBV5-1 combines with J gene TRBJ2-5; weak D call: TRBD2 (7 bases). This CDR3 is 16 amino acids long. Trimming removed 0 bases from V and 0 bases from J, with 12 bases in between. Germline loops: CDR1 SGHRS, CDR2 YFSETQ. CDR3 bases read: TGCGCCAGCAGCTTGGGGGGGGGCGCCTACCAAGAGACC. Translated, it gives CASSLGGGAYQET. The full CDR3 sequence reads CASSLGGGAYQETQYF.

Points on this clone: The sequenced fragment ends 3 residues before the CDR3 boundary, so the rest is inferred from the germline J gene. The V call is TRBV7-1, the J call TRBJ1-1; weak D call: TRBD1 (5 bases). TRBV7-1 is reported as an ORF; its role is uncertain. This CDR3 region has 21 residues. The ends were cut back, 3 bases at V and 5 bases at J, with 34 bases in the middle. The covered CDR3 bases are TGTGCCAGCAGCTCCACCATTGCGGGGCCGTGGTCGGGGGAAGATTTGACTGAA. Its translation is CASSSTIAGPWSGEDLTE. The CDR3, in full, reads CASSSTIAGPWSGEDLTEAFF.

About this clone: The DNA ends 3 residues before the CDR3 does, and the rest of the CDR3 is filled in from the germline J gene. The V gene is TRBV19, the J gene TRBJ2-7; the D is unclear. The germline V gene has CDR1 LNHDA and CDR2 SQIVND (reference sequence). There are 15 residues in the CDR3. Deletions cut 4 bases from V and 0 bases from J, with 13 bases between. CDR3 DNA, as far as it was read: TGTGCCAGTAGTACCTCACAGACCGGCTCCTACGAG. Residues: CASSTSQTGSYE. The full-length CDR3 reads as CASSTSQTGSYEQYF.

As to this clone: The read gets to within 3 residues of the CDR3 end, and the germline J gene fills in the rest. The chain couples TRBV6-2 or TRBV6-3 to TRBJ2-1, with 11 bases lining up with TRBD2. This CDR3 is built from 15 residues. Germline trimming cut 7 bases from V and 0 bases from J; bases unmatched to any gene: 2. From germline, CDR1 is MNHEY and CDR2 SVGEGT. The CDR3 is CASTLAGGSYNEQFF. The CDR3 bases that were read are TGTGCCAGCACCCTAGCGGGAGGCTCCTACAATGAG.

Concerning this clone itself: The CDR3 end is not reached by the read, which stops 3 residues before it; the germline J gene fills it in. The V and J genes are TRBV20-1 and TRBJ2-2, with 10 bases fitting TRBD1. This CDR3 comprises 16 residues. The V and J ends lost 1 base and 8 bases, in that order; junction bases with no gene match: 10. CDR1 is DFQATT and CDR2 is SNEGSKA in the germline V gene (reference sequence). This CDR3 is CSARGQRDRGPGELFF. The sequenced CDR3 bases are TGCAGTGCTAGAGGGCAACGGGACAGGGGACCAGGGGAG.

A remark on this clone: The DNA ends 3 residues before the CDR3 does, and the rest of the CDR3 is filled in from the germline J gene. The rearrangement uses TRBV7-8 and TRBJ1-2; D unresolved. Germline values: CDR1 SGHVS, CDR2 FQNEAQ. This CDR3 contains 14 residues. V shed 0 bases and J shed 0 bases, with 5 bases lying between them. CDR3 bases read: TGTGCCAGCAGCTTAGCCGCGGCTAACTATGGC. It specifies CASSLAAANYG. In full, the CDR3 is CASSLAAANYGYTF.

Remarks on this clone: The junction does not match germline at one end; this may be a read error. The CDR3 is CASSQDRAGGYGYTF. The sequenced CDR3 bases are TGCGCCAGCAGCCAAGATCGGGCAGGGGGTTATGGC. The V and J genes are TRBV4-2 and TRBJ1-2; 7 bases map to TRBD1. The sequenced fragment ends 3 residues before the CDR3 boundary, so the rest is inferred from the germline J gene. Per germline, CDR1 LGHNA and CDR2 YNFKEQ. The CDR3 contains 15 residues.

For this clone: Coverage ceases 3 residues before the CDR3 finishes, and the germline J gene fills in the end. This sequence joins TRBV19 and TRBJ2-3, with a possible D match to TRBD2 (6 bases). The CDR3 has 14 residues. Germline CDR1 LNHDA, CDR2 SQIVND (reference sequence). The CDR3 is CASRGLGRNQPQYF. CDR3 DNA (partial): TGTGCCAGTAGGGGACTGGGGAGGAATCAGCCG.

About this clone itself: The sequenced fragment ends 3 residues before the CDR3 boundary, so the rest is inferred from the germline J gene. The J gene is TRBJ2-2, the V gene TRBV30; perhaps TRBD2 as D (5 bases). CDR3 length equals 14 residues. Germline V gives CDR1 GTSNPN, CDR2 SVGIG (reference sequence). This CDR3 reads CAWSNDGDGEKLFF. CDR3 DNA, as far as it was read: TGTGCCTGGAGTAACGACGGGGATGGCGAAAAG.

Remarks on this clone: The observed sequence ends 3 residues before the CDR3 terminus, with the missing tail filled in from the germline J gene. This chain joins TRBV5-1 and TRBJ2-7; 9 nucleotides agree with TRBD2. From germline, CDR1 is SGHRS and CDR2 YFSETQ. The CDR3 has 16 residues. V trimming: 4 bases; J trimming: 2 bases; junction bases outside the gene matches: 10. The CDR3 region is CASSERSGGLPYEQYF. The DNA read from the CDR3 is TGCGCCAGCAGCGAAAGGAGCGGGGGGCTCCCCTACGAG.

On this clone: The missing CDR3 end, 3 residues past where the read stops, is filled in from the germline J gene. The genes are TRBV2 and TRBJ2-7; 13 nucleotides line up with TRBD2. The germline gives CDR1 SNHLY, CDR2 FYNNEI. The junction had 7 bases not matched to a gene; V was cut back by 6 bases and J by 2 bases. This CDR3 spans 16 amino acids. CDR3 sequence: CASSPTSGRATYEQYF. CDR3 bases read: TGTGCCAGCAGCCCAACTAGCGGGAGGGCCACCTACGAG.

A word on this clone: The CDR3 is cut off 3 residues early in the read; its end comes from the germline J gene. The genes are TRBV2 and TRBJ2-1; D is unresolved. Trimming took 6 bases from V and 1 from J, leaving 7 bases between them. Germline CDR1 and CDR2: SNHLY and FYNNEI. This CDR3 comprises 13 residues. The CDR3 bases that were read are TGTGCCAGCAGCGCGGAGTCCTACAATGAG. The encoded protein is CASSAESYNE. The CDR3, in full, reads CASSAESYNEQFF.

Details on this clone: The read ends 3 residues early relative to the CDR3; the germline J gene fills the gap. The chain joins TRBV20-1 to TRBJ2-1; D not certain. This CDR3 has 12 amino acids. Trimming took off 3 bases at V and 4 bases at J, with 7 bases between the two ends. The V gene's germline CDR1 is DFQATT and CDR2 SNEGSKA (reference sequence). This CDR3 is CSASLTYNEQFF. The part of the CDR3 DNA that was read is TGCAGTGCTAGTCTTACATACAATGAG.

Remarks on this clone: The read is 3 residues too short to cover the CDR3 end, so that end is filled in from the germline J gene. V gene TRBV20-1 combines with J gene TRBJ2-5, with 14 bases matching TRBD2. CDR1 DFQATT and CDR2 SNEGSKA come from the germline V gene (reference sequence). The V gene end was trimmed by 0 bases and the J gene end by 5 bases; junction bases not matched to a gene: 8. CDR3 length: 17 residues. CDR3 region: CSARDLTGLAGVETQYF. The part of the CDR3 DNA that was read is TGCAGTGCTAGAGATCTCACGGGACTAGCGGGAGTGGAGACC.